In this sample, the clone carrying this T cell receptor beta chain turned up many times. Its antigen is as yet unknown. The cDNA was produced through 5'RACE with 10-nucleotide random UMIs. TCRdb independently ran MiXCR on the 5' RACE reads; one entry per CDR3 protein. Of about 79,000 distinct CDR3 sequences in the sample, approximately 14% were seen once. This sample stems from a study of neurological immune-mediated disorders. General observations from the study: Sharing of CDR3 amino acid sequences among expanded clones across subjects was absent, suggesting private repertoires in all groups. HTLV-1-associated myelopathy displayed the greatest TCR clonal expansion, and multiple sclerosis exhibited the smallest, lower than that of healthy controls.

V dropped 4 bases and J dropped 6; count of bases not matched to a gene: 9. There are 15 residues in the CDR3. Germline lookup yields CDR1 SGHRS and CDR2 YFSETQ. The clonotype was recovered from a woman aged 45-65 years in good health. V is TRBV5-1 and J is TRBJ2-5; 10 bases agree with TRBD1. The source material was PBMCs. CDR3 residues: CASSSLGQGIKTQYF. In DNA, the CDR3 is TGCGCCAGCAGCAGCCTGGGACAGGGGATAAAGACCCAGTACTTC.